This TCR beta chain appears in the sequencing data of a study of CD8 T cells in ankylosing spondylitis. TCRdb called the 5' RACE reads again in MiXCR, with one record for every CDR3 protein. The sample has 200,000 to 300,000 distinct CDR3 sequences, 10% seen once; the top ten hold about 3%. This clonotype was observed at least ten times. From germline, CDR1 is MGHRA and CDR2 YSYEKL. Trimming left V 0 bases short and J 2 bases short, with 10 bases between. This CDR3 is built from 16 residues. The clonotype originates from a male donor with ankylosing spondylitis or in good health (not recorded which). This chain links TRBV4-1 with TRBJ1-4, with D unclear. Sample: blood, either unsorted or a sorted T cell fraction (not recorded which). The CDR3 sequence is CASSQDRGVTNEKLFF. The DNA for the CDR3 is TGCGCCAGCAGCCAAGATCGGGGTGTGACTAATGAAAAACTGTTTTTT.